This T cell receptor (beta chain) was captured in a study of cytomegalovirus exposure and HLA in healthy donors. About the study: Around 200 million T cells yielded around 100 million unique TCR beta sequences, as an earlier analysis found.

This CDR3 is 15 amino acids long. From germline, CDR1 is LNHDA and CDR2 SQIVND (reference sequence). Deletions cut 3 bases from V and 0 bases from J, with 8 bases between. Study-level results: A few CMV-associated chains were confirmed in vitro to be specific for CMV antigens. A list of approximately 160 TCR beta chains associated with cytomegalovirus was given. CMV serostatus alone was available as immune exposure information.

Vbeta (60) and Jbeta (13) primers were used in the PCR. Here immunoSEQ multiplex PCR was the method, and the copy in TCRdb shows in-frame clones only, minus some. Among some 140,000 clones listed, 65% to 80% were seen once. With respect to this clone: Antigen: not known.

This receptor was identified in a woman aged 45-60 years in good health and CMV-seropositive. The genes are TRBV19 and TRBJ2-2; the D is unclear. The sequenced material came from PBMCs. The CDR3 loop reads CASSISLTNTGELFF. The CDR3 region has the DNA TGTGCCAGTAGTATTAGCCTGACGAACACCGGGGAGCTGTTTTTT.